This T cell receptor (beta chain) was observed in a study of blood T cell repertoires in COVID-19. Overall study: Italy, Spain and the United States were the sources of the convalescent and acute COVID-19 samples. T cells, B-cell-depleted T cells, or PBMCs provided the cDNA or gDNA that served as material.

Per the original methods: Estimates of nucleated cell counts were drawn from the amplification of reference gene primers. The repertoire was sequenced with immunoSEQ multiplex PCR; TCRdb's copy has only in-frame clones and lacks some. V and J calls and clone size are those listed in that table; D and trimming were worked out from the DNA. The repertoire includes tens of thousands of clones, 86% of them detected once, and 1.5% to 2.5% sits in the top ten. The J segment lost 2 bases and the V segment lost 3 bases, leaving 4 bases of the junction unmatched. Germline lookup yields CDR1 DFQATT and CDR2 SNEGSKA (reference sequence). The CDR3 length is 14 residues.

The sample taken for sequencing was peripheral blood. The V call is TRBV20-1, the J call TRBJ2-5; TRBD1 matches at 9 bases. The sequence came from a man aged 30-40 years with acute or convalescent COVID-19. CDR3 sequence (DNA): TGCAGTGCTAGTTCAGACAGGGGGCAAGAGACCCAGTACTTC. Protein product: CSASSDRGQETQYF.